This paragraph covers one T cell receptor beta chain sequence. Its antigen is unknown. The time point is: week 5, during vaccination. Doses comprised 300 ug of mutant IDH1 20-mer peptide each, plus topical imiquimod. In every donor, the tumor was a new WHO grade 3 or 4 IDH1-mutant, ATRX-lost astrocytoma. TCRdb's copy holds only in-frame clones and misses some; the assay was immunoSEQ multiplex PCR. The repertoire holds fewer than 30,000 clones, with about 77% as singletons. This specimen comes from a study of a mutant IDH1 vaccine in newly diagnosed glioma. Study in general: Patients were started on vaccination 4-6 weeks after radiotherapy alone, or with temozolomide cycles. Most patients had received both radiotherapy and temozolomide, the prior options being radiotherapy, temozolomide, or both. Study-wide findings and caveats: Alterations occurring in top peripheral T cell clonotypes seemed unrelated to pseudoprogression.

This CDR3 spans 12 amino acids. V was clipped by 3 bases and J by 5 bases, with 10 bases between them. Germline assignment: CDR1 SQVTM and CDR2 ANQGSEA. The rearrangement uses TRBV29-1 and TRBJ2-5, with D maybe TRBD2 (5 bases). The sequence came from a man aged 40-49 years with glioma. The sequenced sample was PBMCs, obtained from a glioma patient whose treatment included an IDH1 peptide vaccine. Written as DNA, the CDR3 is TGCAGCGTTGAGTGGGAGAGGGAGACCCAGTACTTC. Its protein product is CSVEWERETQYF.